Listed here are 28 T cell receptor beta chains from one sample, sequenced in a study of control samples from healthy donors and cancer patients. The data were produced by immunoSEQ multiplex PCR, yet TCRdb's version contains in-frame clones alone and is incomplete. The data contain 130,000 or so clones, roughly 89% of them singletons. Sequenced input: blood. These receptor sequences come from a man aged 18-30 years in good health.

The V and J genes are TRBV12-3 or TRBV12-4 and TRBJ1-1; no clear D. V lost 3 bases and J lost 5, with 10 bases in between. There are 13 residues in the CDR3. The CDR3 sequence is CASSLWVGTEAFF. In DNA, the CDR3 is TGTGCCAGCAGTTTGTGGGTTGGGACTGAAGCTTTCTTT.

CDR3 in amino acids: CATSERYQGAEAFF. CDR3 coding DNA: TGTGCCACCAGTGAACGTTACCAGGGGGCTGAAGCTTTCTTT. V is TRBV24-1 and J is TRBJ1-1; 7 nucleotides align to TRBD1. Per the germline V gene, CDR1 is KGHDR and CDR2 is SFDVKD. V shed 4 bases and J 6 bases; nucleotides not matched to a gene: 7. CDR3 length: 14 amino acids.

CDR3 protein: CASSLDEQGAHGGGYTF. The CDR3 DNA reads as TGTGCCAGCAGCTTGGATGAGCAGGGGGCCCATGGTGGTGGCTACACCTTC. This chain links TRBV5-5 with TRBJ1-2; 8 bases are shared with TRBD1. There are 17 residues in the CDR3. The V segment lost 0 bases and the J segment 7 bases; nucleotides outside the gene matches: 14. Germline V gene data show CDR1 as SGHKS and CDR2 as YYEKEE (reference sequence).

The CDR3 spells CASRGTGGNEKLFF. As DNA, the CDR3 is TGTGCCAGCAGGGGCACAGGGGGCAATGAAAAACTGTTTTTT. The chain uses TRBV7-9 and TRBJ1-4; 9 positions match TRBD1. The V gene end was trimmed by 6 bases and the J gene end by 5 bases; junction bases not matched to a gene: 4. The germline V gene encodes CDR1 SEHNR and CDR2 FQNEAQ (reference sequence). CDR3 size: 14 residues.

The V and J genes are TRBV7-2 and TRBJ1-6; TRBD1 matches at 7 bases. V shed 0 bases, J shed 8 bases, and the junction held 7 bases outside the gene matches. The length of the CDR3 is 16 residues. From germline, CDR1 is SGHTA and CDR2 FQGNSA. The CDR3 loop is CASSLAGRQGDSPLHF. CDR3 DNA sequence: TGTGCCAGCAGCTTAGCCGGTCGGCAGGGGGATTCACCCCTCCACTTT.

This sequence joins TRBV6-5 and TRBJ2-5; 9 nucleotides align to TRBD2. The CDR3 is made up of 13 amino acids. Germline lookup yields CDR1 MNHEY and CDR2 SVGAGI. V dropped 7 bases and J dropped 2; count of bases not matched to a gene: 2. The chain's CDR3 is CASNLAGQETQYF. CDR3 sequence (DNA): TGTGCCAGCAATCTAGCGGGGCAAGAGACCCAGTACTTC.

V and J are TRBV7-9 and TRBJ1-2, with D possibly TRBD1 on 6 matching bases. The CDR3 totals 18 residues. In germline, CDR1 is SEHNR, CDR2 FQNEAQ (reference sequence). V lost 4 bases, J lost 3 bases, and 24 bases lay in between. CDR3 residues: CASSWGAAGVNRDYGYTF. The CDR3 coding sequence is TGTGCCAGCAGCTGGGGGGCGGCAGGGGTAAACCGGGACTATGGCTACACCTTC.

This clone was counted only a few times. This chain joins TRBV6-2 or TRBV6-3 and TRBJ2-5; 11 bases agree with TRBD1. The J segment lost 5 bases and the V segment lost 6 bases, leaving 8 bases of the junction unmatched. CDR1 MNHEY and CDR2 SVGEGT come from the germline V gene. The CDR3 spans 15 residues. The CDR3 nucleotides are TGTGCCAGCAGCCCGTGGGACAGGGGGGGGGAGACCCAGTACTTC. Translation: CASSPWDRGGETQYF.

The chain uses TRBV5-1 and TRBJ2-7; D possibly uses TRBD1 or TRBD2 (5 bases each). The CDR3 consists of 15 residues. Germline V gene data show CDR1 as SGHRS and CDR2 as YFSETQ. Trimming removed 0 bases from V and 0 bases from J, with 10 bases in between. The CDR3 here is CASSLGDVTSYEQYF. CDR3 in DNA: TGCGCCAGCAGCTTGGGGGACGTAACCTCCTACGAGCAGTACTTC.

The chain is built from TRBV30 and TRBJ2-1; no clear D gene. There are 11 residues in the CDR3. V was clipped by 2 bases and J by 9 bases, with 8 bases between them. CDR1 GTSNPN and CDR2 SVGIG come from the germline V gene (reference sequence). The CDR3 bases are TGTGCCTGGAGTCAGGATAGTGAGCAGTTCTTC. Amino acid sequence: CAWSQDSEQFF.

This clone was observed a handful of times. V is TRBV7-9 and J is TRBJ1-2, with unresolved D. Trimming cost V 5 bases and J 5 bases, with 18 bases left between them. Germline CDR1 SEHNR, CDR2 FQNEAQ (reference sequence). This CDR3 is built from 15 residues. CDR3 protein: CASSAPRGVGYGYTF. The CDR3 bases are TGTGCCAGCAGCGCGCCGCGTGGGGTTGGGTATGGCTACACCTTC.

This clone turned up a few times. The genes are TRBV4-3 and TRBJ1-2, with TRBD1 matching over 8 bases. The germline CDR1 and CDR2 sequences are LGHNA and YSLEER. V shed 1 base, J shed 7 bases, and the junction held 11 bases outside the gene matches. The CDR3 runs to 16 residues. CDR3 sequence reads: CASSQGFQDRESGYTF. In nucleotides, the CDR3 is TGCGCCAGCAGCCAAGGTTTTCAGGACAGGGAGAGTGGCTACACCTTC.

The chain is built from TRBV5-3 and TRBJ2-5, with no clear D. TRBV5-3 is an open reading frame whose function is uncertain. V was clipped by 0 bases and J by 2 bases, with 5 bases between them. The CDR3 is 13 residues long. Here the CDR3 DNA reads TGTGCCAGAAGCTTGGGACAACAAGAGACCCAGTACTTC. Protein product: CARSLGQQETQYF.

The chain combines TRBV2 with TRBJ2-7, with D perhaps matching TRBD1 or TRBD2 (5 bases each). Trimming took off 6 bases at V and 0 bases at J, with 12 bases between the two ends. The germline V gene encodes CDR1 SNHLY and CDR2 FYNNEI. The CDR3 has 14 amino acids. The CDR3: CASSPRDLSYEQYF. The CDR3 nucleotides read TGTGCCAGCAGCCCCCGGGACCTCTCCTACGAGCAGTACTTC.

This chain connects TRBV10-3 to TRBJ2-3, with no clear D. V was trimmed by 0 bases and J by 4 bases, leaving 11 bases between them. The germline gives CDR1 ENHRY, CDR2 SYGVKD. The CDR3 consists of 15 residues. CDR3: CAISESKTEADTQYF. The CDR3 DNA follows: TGTGCCATCAGTGAGTCGAAAACAGAGGCAGATACGCAGTATTTT.

CDR3 protein: CASIDASGQGFYEQYF. For the CDR3, the DNA is TGTGCCAGCATTGACGCTTCGGGACAGGGTTTCTACGAGCAGTACTTC. This chain connects TRBV28 to TRBJ2-7; TRBD1 matches at 9 bases. CDR3 length equals 16 residues. Losses at the gene ends were 7 bases for V and 3 bases for J; bases not matched to a gene: 13. Germline CDR1 is MDHEN and CDR2 is SYDVKM.

The chain has TRBV2 and TRBJ1-2, with 9 nucleotides matching TRBD1. CDR3 length: 15 residues. V shed 2 bases, J shed 8 bases, and the junction held 9 bases outside the gene matches. CDR1 and CDR2 (germline): SNHLY, FYNNEI. The CDR3, as DNA: TGTGCCAGCAGTGAAAGGTGGGACAGGGAAAGAGGCTACACCTTC. Translation: CASSERWDRERGYTF.

This sequence joins TRBV15 and TRBJ2-1; the match to TRBD2 covers 7 bases. CDR3 length: 17 amino acids. Per the germline V gene, CDR1 is LNHNV and CDR2 is YYDKDF (reference sequence). V was pared by 0 bases and J by 4 bases, with 9 bases of the junction left unmatched. The CDR3 sequence: CATSRDVASGLYNEQFF. The CDR3 DNA follows: TGTGCCACCAGCAGAGATGTGGCTAGCGGACTATACAATGAGCAGTTCTTC.

The chain couples TRBV3-1 (or the pseudogene TRBV3-2) to TRBJ2-2; D gene uncertain. Germline assignment: CDR1 LGHDT and CDR2 YNNKEL (reference sequence). V was trimmed by 1 base and J by 2 bases, leaving 11 bases between them. CDR3 size: 16 residues. The CDR3 DNA reads TGTGCCAGCAGCCAAGGTTGGGCAGTAAACACCGGGGAGCTGTTTTTT. Its translation is CASSQGWAVNTGELFF.

The sample holds one count of this clone. The CDR3 is CASSRGRGEETQYF. The DNA of the CDR3 is TGCGCCAGCAGCAGAGGCAGGGGGGAAGAGACCCAGTACTTC. The J gene is TRBJ2-5, the V gene TRBV5-1; D is perhaps TRBD1 (7 bases). The CDR3 runs to 14 residues. CDR1 SGHRS and CDR2 YFSETQ come from the germline V gene. V shed 4 bases and J shed 3 bases, with 13 bases lying between them.

This chain joins TRBV29-1 and TRBJ1-2, with TRBD1 identical over 10 bases. The V and J ends lost 4 bases and 6 bases, in that order; junction bases with no gene match: 5. This CDR3 region has 13 residues. Germline loops: CDR1 SQVTM, CDR2 ANQGSEA. The DNA of the CDR3 is TGCAGCGTTGGGGGGACAGGGGAGGATGGCTACACCTTC. It codes for CSVGGTGEDGYTF.

The gene calls are TRBV30 and TRBJ1-1, with a weak D call TRBD1 (6 bases). CDR1 and CDR2 from the germline V gene are GTSNPN and SVGIG (reference sequence). Trimming shortened V by 3 bases and J by 10 bases, and 15 bases separated the two germline ends. This CDR3 has 12 residues. For the CDR3, the DNA is TGTGCCTGGAGCGGGGGGAGGGGGACAGCTTTCTTT. Its translation is CAWSGGRGTAFF. Complete variable domain (other parts from reference TRBV30 and TRBJ1-1): SQTIHQWPATLVQPVGSPLSLECTVEGTSNPNLYWYRQAAGRGLQLLFYSVGIGQISSEVPQNLSASRPQDRQFILSSKKLLLSDSGFYLCAWSGGRGTAFFGQGTRLTVV.

The rearrangement uses TRBV7-9 and TRBJ2-7, with 10 bases that match TRBD2. The CDR3 extends over 13 amino acids. Germline trimming cut 5 bases from V and 6 bases from J; bases unmatched to any gene: 4. Germline V gives CDR1 SEHNR, CDR2 FQNEAQ (reference sequence). For the CDR3, the DNA is TGTGCCAGCAGCATCAGCGGGGGGGCCGAGCAGTACTTC. This sequence encodes CASSISGGAEQYF.

The V gene is TRBV5-1, the J gene TRBJ2-5, with unresolved D. Trimming shortened V by 4 bases and J by 1 base, and 11 bases separated the two germline ends. Germline loops: CDR1 SGHRS, CDR2 YFSETQ. The CDR3 sequence is 14 residues long. DNA of the CDR3: TGCGCCAGCAGCGGTATAGGGTCCCAAGAGACCCAGTACTTC. As protein: CASSGIGSQETQYF. The variable domain in full, with the rest retrieved from reference TRBV5-1 and TRBJ2-5, is KAGVTQTPRYLIKTRGQQVTLSCSPISGHRSVSWYQQTPGQGLQFLFEYFSETQRNKGNFPGRFSGRQFSNSRSEMNVSTLELGDSALYLCASSGIGSQETQYFGPGTRLLVL.

The chain recombines TRBV7-2 with TRBJ1-2, with D perhaps matching TRBD1 (6 bases). Deletions cut 5 bases from V and 8 bases from J, with 12 bases between. CDR3 size: 12 residues. Germline CDR1 and CDR2: SGHTA and FQGNSA. This CDR3 reads CASSLRGGGYTF. The CDR3 region has the DNA TGTGCCAGCAGCCTCAGGGGAGGAGGCTACACCTTC.

Concerning this clone itself: Other nucleotide sequences in the sample specify the same CDR3. The chain recombines TRBV25-1 with TRBJ2-3, with a weak D call TRBD2 (6 bases). This CDR3 has 15 residues. Germline V gene lookup returns CDR1 MGHDK and CDR2 SYGVNS. V was clipped by 4 bases and J by 6 bases, with 17 bases between them. CDR3 residues: CASSGTRPLADTQYF. CDR3 DNA sequence: TGTGCCAGCAGTGGAACGCGGCCTCTAGCGGATACGCAGTATTTT.

The chain recombines TRBV6-1 with TRBJ1-2, with 8 bases aligning to TRBD1. V lost 0 bases, J lost 0 bases, and 6 bases stayed unmatched. The length of the CDR3 is 17 residues. Germline V gene lookup returns CDR1 MNHNS and CDR2 SASEGT. CDR3 in DNA: TGTGCCAGCAGTGAAGCCTTGGACAGGGAAGCTAACTATGGCTACACCTTC. Translated: CASSEALDREANYGYTF.

The V call is TRBV9, the J call TRBJ2-1; D remains ambiguous. Germline CDR1 SGDLS, CDR2 YYNGEE. This CDR3 contains 15 residues. With 1 base removed from V and 6 bases from J, the gap between germline ends came to 14 bases. The CDR3 DNA reads TGTGCCAGCAGCGTATCAGGAGCCCAAGGCAATGAGCAGTTCTTC. This codes for CASSVSGAQGNEQFF.